The 25 T cell receptor beta chains given below trace back to one sample, sequenced in a study of T cells in Graves' hyperthyroidism and ophthalmopathy. Amplification of TCR beta CDR3 regions was performed using RNA transcripts as template. The study used the HTBI primer set for a first-round RT-PCR of the TCR CDR3. TCRdb reprocessed the multiplex PCR reads with MiXCR, giving one entry per CDR3 protein. The top ten clones hold less than 35% of a sample with roughly 240,000 distinct CDR3 sequences, over 15% of them seen once. The sequenced sample was blood. These receptors all come from a young woman with Graves' ophthalmopathy.

This clonotype came up a few times. The chain joins TRBV3-1 to TRBJ2-1; TRBD2 is a possible D gene (7 bases). Between the trimmed V and J ends, which lost 1 base and 0 bases, there was a span of 10 bases. CDR1 and CDR2 (germline): LGHDT, YNNKEL (reference sequence). The CDR3 is 16 amino acids. The CDR3 loop reads CASSQGGGPSYNEQFF. CDR3 in DNA: TGTGCCAGCAGCCAAGGGGGGGGCCCCTCCTACAATGAGCAGTTCTTC.

The chain recombines TRBV12-5 with TRBJ1-6; 7 bases line up with TRBD1. CDR3 size: 15 residues. Trimming cost V 1 base and J 7 bases; bases outside gene matches: 4. Germline CDR1 LGHNT, CDR2 FRNRAP. CDR3 DNA sequence: TGTGCTAGTGGTTTGGGGACAGGAGTCAATTCACCCCTCCACTTT. Translating gives CASGLGTGVNSPLHF.

This clonotype was seen repeatedly, ten times or more. The chain couples TRBV20-1 to TRBJ1-1; the match to TRBD1 covers 8 bases. Germline V gene data show CDR1 as DFQATT and CDR2 as SNEGSKA (reference sequence). Unmatched junction bases numbered 13, after V lost 3 bases and J lost 7 bases. The CDR3 sequence is 15 residues long. The DNA for the CDR3 is TGCAGTGCTAGGGGGTTACAGGGGGTACAACATGAAGCTTTCTTT. It translates to CSARGLQGVQHEAFF.

This clonotype was observed at least ten times. The chain combines TRBV7-2 with TRBJ2-7; D perhaps matches TRBD2 (5 bases). The CDR3 is 14 amino acids. V was shortened by 5 bases and J by 2 bases, with 13 bases between the two germline ends. Germline CDR1 SGHTA, CDR2 FQGNSA. The CDR3 sequence: CASSGTLGTYEQYF. As DNA, the CDR3 is TGTGCCAGCAGCGGAACACTAGGGACCTACGAGCAGTACTTC.

This clonotype was observed many times. V and J are TRBV6-1 and TRBJ2-4, with D tentatively TRBD1 (8 bases). This CDR3 is 16 amino acids long. Trimming stripped 6 bases from V and 1 base from J, with 16 bases between. Germline CDR1 reads MNHNS; CDR2 reads SASEGT. This CDR3 is CASRHGQGGAKNIQYF. In nucleotides, the CDR3 is TGTGCCAGCAGGCATGGACAGGGAGGGGCCAAAAACATTCAGTACTTC.

This clonotype was counted at least ten times. For the CDR3, the DNA is TGTGCCATCAGTGAGGGGGACTTCTACGAGCAGTACTTC. The encoded protein is CAISEGDFYEQYF. V and J are TRBV10-3 and TRBJ2-7, with D possibly TRBD2 on 6 matching bases. The V end lost 2 bases, the J end lost 3 bases, and 8 bases lay between the germline ends. Germline V CDR1 and CDR2: ENHRY, SYGVKD. The CDR3 loop spans 13 amino acids.

This clonotype was observed many times. The J gene is TRBJ1-2, the V gene TRBV11-3, with unresolved D. V was cut by 5 bases and J by 4 bases, with 14 bases left in between. CDR3 length: 14 amino acids. The germline V gene encodes CDR1 SGHNT and CDR2 YENEEA. The CDR3 reads CASSPIRDAYGYTF. The CDR3 DNA reads as TGTGCCAGCAGCCCCATAAGAGATGCCTATGGCTACACCTTC.

This clonotype showed up many times. V and J are TRBV7-9 and TRBJ2-7; the D is unclear. CDR1 SEHNR and CDR2 FQNEAQ come from the germline V gene (reference sequence). V lost 5 bases, J lost 8 bases, and 16 bases lay in between. The CDR3 length is 13 residues. The CDR3 region has the DNA TGTGCCAGCAGCCCCACATGGTCTGAGCAGCAGTACTTC. Its translation is CASSPTWSEQQYF.

This clonotype was counted ten times or more. This chain connects TRBV10-3 to TRBJ2-3, with D possibly being TRBD2 (6 bases). Germline V lookup: CDR1 ENHRY, CDR2 SYGVKD. Trimming took 7 bases from V and 2 from J, leaving 16 bases between them. This CDR3 is built from 15 residues. The CDR3 DNA reads as TGTGCCATCATTGACCGGACTACAAACACAGATACGCAGTATTTT. Its protein product is CAIIDRTTNTDTQYF.

In regard to this clonotype: One junction end disagrees with the germline gene, perhaps due to a read error. V and J are TRBV30 and TRBJ2-7; tentatively, D is TRBD1 or TRBD2 (5 bases each). Germline CDR1 and CDR2: GTSNPN and SVGIG (reference sequence). The CDR3 is made up of 15 amino acids. The CDR3 region has the DNA TGTGCCTGGAGTGATACGGGACGTACATCCTCCGAGCAGTACTTC. Translation gives CAWSDTGRTSSEQYF.

The sample holds many counts of this clonotype. The chain links TRBV12-3 or TRBV12-4 to TRBJ2-1; TRBD1 might be the D (5 bases). The CDR3 is made up of 15 amino acids. V dropped 7 bases and J dropped 3 bases, with 16 bases sitting between them. The CDR3: CASTLNRLGYNEQFF. CDR3 bases: TGTGCCAGCACCCTCAACAGGCTAGGCTACAATGAGCAGTTCTTC.

This clonotype was seen many times. The V call is TRBV7-3, the J call TRBJ2-1; 9 bases map to TRBD2. The germline V gene encodes CDR1 SGHTA and CDR2 FQGTGA. V lost 2 bases, J lost 5 bases, and 7 bases stayed unmatched. The CDR3 has 16 residues. The CDR3 nucleotides read TGTGCCAGCAGCTTAGAATTTAGCGGGAGCAACAATGAGCAGTTCTTC. Its translation is CASSLEFSGSNNEQFF.

The rearrangement uses TRBV20-1 and TRBJ2-2; TRBD2 matches 12 bases. CDR1 and CDR2 from the germline V gene are DFQATT and SNEGSKA (reference sequence). The CDR3 contains 17 residues. Trimming removed 0 bases from V and 4 bases from J; junction bases left unmatched: 6. CDR3 region: CSARDGLAGGGTGELFF. The CDR3 DNA sequence: TGCAGTGCTAGAGATGGGCTAGCGGGAGGGGGCACCGGGGAGCTGTTTTTT.

This clonotype was counted ten times or more. The chain carries TRBV5-1 and TRBJ2-2, with 9 bases aligning to TRBD2. There are 16 residues in the CDR3. Germline V lookup: CDR1 SGHRS, CDR2 YFSETQ. The junction had 5 bases not matched to a gene; V was cut back by 0 bases and J by 5 bases. The CDR3 loop is CASSLVAGDLTGELFF. CDR3 nucleotides: TGCGCCAGCAGCTTGGTAGCGGGGGACCTTACCGGGGAGCTGTTTTTT.

There are many counts of this clonotype. The gene calls are TRBV19 and TRBJ1-1; D possibly corresponds to TRBD1 (5 bases). V lost 3 bases, J lost 3 bases, and 17 bases lay in between. CDR1 and CDR2 (germline): LNHDA, SQIVND (reference sequence). The CDR3 is made up of 16 amino acids. The CDR3 nucleotides are TGTGCCAGTAGTATCTGGGAAGGCAGGGAGGACACTGAAGCTTTCTTT. Protein: CASSIWEGREDTEAFF.

Points on this clonotype: This may be a read error: a much more frequent sequence differs by one nucleotide. The chain has TRBV9 and TRBJ2-3; 12 nucleotides agree with TRBD2. Per germline, CDR1 SGDLS and CDR2 YYNGEE. The CDR3 consists of 17 residues. J lost 3 bases, V lost 3 bases, and 8 bases had no gene match. The CDR3 region has the DNA TGTGCCAGCAGCGCCAGCGCGACTAGCGGGGGAACAGATACGCAGTATTTT. This gives the protein CASSASATSGGTDTQYF. Full variable domain (outside the CDR3, taken from reference TRBV9 and TRBJ2-3): DSGVTQTPKHLITATGQRVTLRCSPRSGDLSVYWYQQSLDQGLQFLIQYYNGEERAKGNILERFSAQQFPDLHSELNLSSLELGDSALYFCASSASATSGGTDTQYFGPGTRLTVL.

This clonotype came up a few times. A much bigger clone sits one base away, suggesting this may be a read error. The chain links TRBV27 to TRBJ2-7; D could derive from TRBD1 or TRBD2 (5 bases each). Trimming took off 2 bases at V and 6 bases at J, with 23 bases between the two ends. The CDR3 consists of 17 residues. Germline CDR1 MNHEY, CDR2 SMNVEV (reference sequence). The CDR3 DNA sequence: TGTGCCAGCAGTTTAGAACACCCCGGGGCAGGGAAAGCCGAGCAGTACTTC. Translation: CASSLEHPGAGKAEQYF.

This clonotype was seen only a few times. The CDR3 sequence: CASGEAGGDYGYTF. In nucleotides, the CDR3 is TGTGCCAGCGGGGAAGCAGGTGGTGACTATGGCTACACCTTC. The rearrangement uses TRBV6-1 and TRBJ1-2; D is undetermined. V was pared by 8 bases and J by 3 bases, with 16 bases between. The CDR3 sequence is 14 residues long. CDR1 is MNHNS and CDR2 is SASEGT in the germline V gene.

The sample holds many counts of this clonotype. This rearrangement joins TRBV28 to TRBJ2-1; a possible D gene is TRBD2 (5 bases). Germline CDR1 reads MDHEN; CDR2 reads SYDVKM. The CDR3 consists of 15 residues. V lost 10 bases, J lost 2 bases, and 18 bases lay in between. CDR3 amino acids: CATNPGGPTYNEQFF. CDR3 coding DNA: TGTGCCACCAACCCCGGAGGACCTACCTACAATGAGCAGTTCTTC.

This sequence joins TRBV6-5 and TRBJ2-7; 15 bases are a match to TRBD2. Looked up from germline, CDR1 is MNHEY and CDR2 is SVGAGI. Trimming removed 2 bases from V and 5 bases from J; junction bases left unmatched: 4. The length of the CDR3 is 16 residues. The CDR3 DNA sequence: TGTGCCAGCAGTTACGATCGGACTAGCGGGGGGGACGAGCAGTACTTC. This gives the protein CASSYDRTSGGDEQYF.

This clonotype has ten or more counts. The CDR3 bases are TGTGCCAGCTCACCTACTAGCGTCGGGGAGACCCAGTACTTC. Its protein is CASSPTSVGETQYF. The chain carries TRBV18 and TRBJ2-5; TRBD2 agrees at 7 bases. This CDR3 comprises 14 residues. In germline, CDR1 is KGHSH, CDR2 LQKENI. Germline trimming cut 3 bases from V and 5 bases from J; bases unmatched to any gene: 6.

This clonotype was picked up many times. This chain connects TRBV6-5 to TRBJ1-5; D uncertain. V was trimmed by 2 bases and J by 1 base, leaving 3 bases between them. The CDR3 extends over 13 amino acids. Germline CDR1 and CDR2: MNHEY and SVGAGI. The DNA for the CDR3 is TGTGCCAGCAGTTACAGGAGCAATCAGCCCCAGCATTTT. Translation: CASSYRSNQPQHF.

This clonotype was observed at least ten times. V gene TRBV4-3 combines with J gene TRBJ2-4, with a weak D call TRBD2 (5 bases). Germline V gene data show CDR1 as LGHNA and CDR2 as YSLEER. This CDR3 contains 13 residues. The V end lost 3 bases, the J end lost 8 bases, and 11 bases lay between the germline ends. The DNA for the CDR3 is TGCGCCAGCAGCCACCGGGATGGGGACATTCAGTACTTC. This encodes CASSHRDGDIQYF.

This clonotype was counted once. A much more abundant neighbour one base away suggests this may be a read error. The chain carries TRBV4-2 and TRBJ2-7; perhaps TRBD1 as D (7 bases). Trimming cost V 0 bases and J 7 bases, with 22 bases left between them. The CDR3 is made up of 17 amino acids. Germline CDR1 and CDR2: LGHNA and YNFKEQ. The CDR3 DNA reads TGTGCCAGCAGCCAAGATATGCCGGGGGCAGGGGGAAATGAGCAGTACTTC. It encodes CASSQDMPGAGGNEQYF.

In its sample, this clonotype was seen many times. The rearrangement joins TRBV12-3 or TRBV12-4 to TRBJ2-1, with D possibly TRBD1 on 6 matching bases. Trimming took off 5 bases at V and 6 bases at J, with 11 bases between the two ends. This CDR3 has 13 amino acids. For the CDR3, the DNA is TGTGCCAGCAGTCACCGACAGGTCAATGAGCAGTTCTTC. This codes for CASSHRQVNEQFF.